This T cell receptor (beta chain) appears in the sequencing data of a study of shared clonotypes between healthy human individuals. General study findings and limits: The rarefaction results pointed to incomplete sorted-subset sequencing despite large depth.

In the case of this clone: No antigen is known for it.

Germline CDR1 and CDR2: SQVTM and ANQGSEA. V was clipped by 3 bases and J by 7 bases, with 10 bases between them. The CDR3 runs to 11 residues. This was a deep-level run. Profiled with immunoSEQ multiplex PCR; TCRdb holds only in-frame clones, not every one. Of around 1.5 million clones in the sample, about 98% are singletons; the top ten hold around 0.45%. The source of this sequence is a man aged 25 to 40 in good health. The V and J genes are TRBV29-1 and TRBJ2-7; D unresolved. Sample: naive CD4+ T cells sorted from blood. Sample subset: CD45RA+ positively selected. The CDR3 loop reads CSVEGYPEQYF. CDR3 DNA sequence: TGCAGCGTTGAGGGATACCCAGAGCAGTACTTC.